This T cell receptor (beta chain) stems from a study of T cells in Graves' hyperthyroidism and ophthalmopathy. This clonotype came up many times. Germline CDR1 and CDR2: SNHLY and FYNNEI. Trimming removed 8 bases at V and 0 bases at J, with 6 bases between. This CDR3 is built from 12 residues. Researchers took RNA transcripts and amplified the TCR beta CDR3 regions from them. The primer set for the first-round RT-PCR of the TCR CDR3 was HTBI. Each CDR3 protein gets one entry after TCRdb re-called the multiplex PCR reads with MiXCR. The sample carries some 740,000 distinct CDR3 sequences, 12% to 15% recorded once.

This TCR came from a woman between 18 and 30 years old with Graves' hyperthyroidism. The chain employs TRBV2 and TRBJ2-3; D is tentatively TRBD1 or TRBD2 (5 bases each). Sequencing was carried out using blood. CDR3 region: CASGGSTDTQYF. The CDR3 DNA is TGTGCCAGCGGGGGAAGCACAGATACGCAGTATTTT.